The 22 T cell receptor beta chains reported below all come from one sample, sequenced in a study of shared clonotypes between healthy human individuals (dated by TCRdb to the early 2020s). Library prep was done by the immunoSEQ multiplex PCR assay. This immuneACCESS table, as held by TCRdb, lists in-frame sequences with V and J called but not all clones. Of the missing ones, under half trace to an unresolved V gene in checked studies; the others have no known cause. Across this sample there are about 610,000 clones, with roughly 97% seen only once. The biggest ten clones account for roughly 0.055% of the sample. The specimen sequenced was naive CD4+ T cells sorted from blood. What the cell subset or site label conveys for this sample: CD45RA+ positively selected. The receptors come from a woman in her 30s in good health.

V is TRBV5-1 and J is TRBJ2-7; no clear D. Germline assignment: CDR1 SGHRS and CDR2 YFSETQ. The CDR3 totals 15 residues. The germline V and J ends were trimmed by 5 bases and 2 bases, with 17 bases remaining between them. The chain's CDR3 is CASSSSWVSTYEQYF. The CDR3 bases are TGCGCCAGCAGTTCGTCTTGGGTGTCGACCTACGAGCAGTACTTC.

The chain couples TRBV2 to TRBJ1-4; D gene ambiguous. The CDR3 covers 13 residues. V was cut by 2 bases and J by 6 bases, with 7 bases left in between. Germline assignment: CDR1 SNHLY and CDR2 FYNNEI. CDR3 nucleotide sequence: TGTGCCAGCAGTGAAAAAAGGGATGAAAAACTGTTTTTT. Translation gives CASSEKRDEKLFF.

The rearrangement joins TRBV27 to TRBJ1-2; tentatively, D is TRBD1 (5 bases). Germline V gene sequence: CDR1 MNHEY, CDR2 SMNVEV (reference sequence). The CDR3 has 13 residues. Trimming removed 6 bases from V and 2 bases from J, with 10 bases in between. The DNA of the CDR3 is TGTGCCAGCAGCGCGGGACTGAACTATGGCTACACCTTC. It codes for CASSAGLNYGYTF.

The rearrangement links TRBV6-6 to TRBJ1-5, with D possibly matching TRBD1 (5 bases). Trimming cost V 0 bases and J 4 bases, with 7 bases left between them. Germline V gene data show CDR1 as MNHNY and CDR2 as SVGAGI (reference sequence). The CDR3 length is 14 residues. Here the CDR3 reads CASSYSQGNQPQHF. DNA of the CDR3: TGTGCCAGCAGTTACTCTCAGGGAAATCAGCCCCAGCATTTT.

This rearrangement joins TRBV6-4 to TRBJ2-1; maybe TRBD2 (5 bases). This CDR3 region has 15 residues. The V end was cut by 2 bases, the J end by 4 bases, with 12 bases between. The V gene's germline CDR1 is MRHNA and CDR2 SNTAGT. CDR3 region: CASSDEGVAYNEQFF. CDR3 nucleotide sequence: TGTGCCAGCAGTGACGAGGGAGTAGCGTACAATGAGCAGTTCTTC.

This chain's CDR3 is CASSRYSGRDYEQYF. The DNA of the CDR3 is TGTGCCAGCAGTCGCTATAGCGGGAGGGACTACGAGCAGTACTTC. The V call is TRBV6-5, the J call TRBJ2-7, with 11 bases fitting TRBD2. With V trimmed by 5 bases and J by 3 bases, 6 bases remained unmatched. Germline values: CDR1 MNHEY, CDR2 SVGAGI. This CDR3 is 15 amino acids long.

The count of this clone is one. The chain has TRBV5-8 and TRBJ1-2, with 10 bases that match TRBD1. The CDR3 spans 15 residues. Germline trimming cut 3 bases from V and 8 bases from J; bases unmatched to any gene: 10. Germline-derived CDR1 and CDR2 are SGHTS and YDEGEE. CDR3 sequence: CASSSIPGQGNGYTF. For the CDR3, the DNA is TGTGCCAGCAGCTCCATACCGGGACAGGGGAACGGCTACACCTTC. Combining the CDR3 with reference TRBV5-8 and TRBJ1-2 gives the whole variable domain EAGVTQSPTHLIKTRGQQATLRCSPISGHTSVYWYQQALGLGLQFLLWYDEGEERNRGNFPPRFSGRQFPNYSSELNVNALELEDSALYLCASSSIPGQGNGYTFGSGTRLTVV.

The chain's CDR3 is CASSATSGANTGELFF. The CDR3 DNA is TGTGCCAGCAGTGCGACTAGCGGGGCGAACACCGGGGAGCTGTTTTTT. The V and J genes are TRBV6-6 and TRBJ2-2, with 11 nucleotides matching TRBD2. Per the germline V gene, CDR1 is MNHNY and CDR2 is SVGAGI (reference sequence). V dropped 5 bases and J dropped 0; count of bases not matched to a gene: 2. This CDR3 region has 16 residues.

The rearrangement uses TRBV19 and TRBJ2-7, with D possibly being TRBD2 (6 bases). Germline V CDR1 and CDR2: LNHDA, SQIVND (reference sequence). Trimming pared 4 bases from V and 4 bases from J, leaving 17 bases between. The CDR3 sequence is 15 residues long. The CDR3 nucleotides read TGTGCCAGTAGTACGGACTCCGGGAGAGCGTACGAGCAGTACTTC. The encoded protein is CASSTDSGRAYEQYF. Filled out from reference TRBV19 and TRBJ2-7, the complete variable domain reads DGGITQSPKYLFRKEGQNVTLSCEQNLNHDAMYWYRQDPGQGLRLIYYSQIVNDFQKGDIAEGYSVSREKKESFPLTVTSAQKNPTAFYLCASSTDSGRAYEQYFGPGTRLTVT.

For this clone: Other DNA sequences of this sample code for an identical CDR3. The DNA of the CDR3 is TGTGCCAGCAGTGGTAACTATGGCTACACCTTC. It translates to CASSGNYGYTF. The chain combines TRBV6-1 with TRBJ1-2; no clear D gene. The CDR3 has 11 residues. Germline CDR1 reads MNHNS; CDR2 reads SASEGT. Trimming left V 4 bases short and J 1 base short, with 1 base between.

The gene calls are TRBV28 and TRBJ2-7; a possible D gene is TRBD1 (5 bases). Germline V gene data show CDR1 as MDHEN and CDR2 as SYDVKM. V gave up 8 bases and J gave up 5 bases, with 19 bases separating them. The CDR3 is 14 residues long. CDR3 nucleotides: TGTGCCAGCTTAAGTGGTCAGGGTTACAACGAGCAGTACTTC. Its protein product is CASLSGQGYNEQYF.

This sequence joins TRBV4-2 and TRBJ1-5; no firm D call. Germline CDR1 reads LGHNA; CDR2 reads YNFKEQ. The V end lost 1 base, the J end lost 2 bases, and 9 bases lay between the germline ends. The length of the CDR3 is 15 residues. The CDR3 loop reads CASSQVLVGNQPQHF. Here the CDR3 DNA reads TGTGCCAGCAGCCAAGTCCTCGTGGGCAATCAGCCCCAGCATTTT.

The chain joins TRBV2 to TRBJ2-2, with D hard to call. V was shortened by 2 bases and J by 5 bases, with 6 bases between the two germline ends. Per the germline V gene, CDR1 is SNHLY and CDR2 is FYNNEI. This CDR3 is 13 amino acids long. CDR3 in amino acids: CASSEHLTGELFF. The CDR3 region has the DNA TGTGCCAGCAGTGAACACCTAACCGGGGAGCTGTTTTTT.

This clone was detected only a few times. The rearrangement links TRBV27 to TRBJ2-1, with 9 bases lining up with TRBD2. V gave up 6 bases and J gave up 4 bases; unmatched junction bases: 4. The germline V gene has CDR1 MNHEY and CDR2 SMNVEV (reference sequence). There are 14 residues in the CDR3. The CDR3 sequence is CASSSSGAYNEQFF. CDR3 coding DNA: TGTGCCAGCAGCTCTAGCGGGGCATACAATGAGCAGTTCTTC.

This sequence joins TRBV28 and TRBJ2-2, with 7 bases lining up with TRBD1. The germline V gene encodes CDR1 MDHEN and CDR2 SYDVKM. V lost 11 bases, J lost 4 bases, and 10 bases stayed unmatched. The CDR3 has 14 residues. The DNA for the CDR3 is TGTGCCTCCTGGGGCAGGGGGATCACCGGGGAGCTGTTTTTT. Its protein is CASWGRGITGELFF.

V and J are TRBV28 and TRBJ2-7; a possible D gene is TRBD2 (6 bases). Germline values: CDR1 MDHEN, CDR2 SYDVKM. This CDR3 is 14 amino acids long. The V end lost 4 bases, the J end lost 0 bases, and 10 bases lay between the germline ends. DNA for the CDR3: TGTGCCAGCAGTTCCCCGACTAGCTCCTACGAGCAGTACTTC. Amino acid sequence: CASSSPTSSYEQYF.

This rearrangement joins TRBV29-1 to TRBJ2-1; D gene ambiguous. With 6 bases removed from V and 1 base from J, the gap between germline ends came to 16 bases. The CDR3 is 15 residues long. Germline-derived CDR1 and CDR2 are SQVTM and ANQGSEA. CDR3 coding DNA: TGCAGCGTCCCCAAGCCTAGTAGGTCCTACAATGAGCAGTTCTTC. Protein sequence: CSVPKPSRSYNEQFF.

The chain carries TRBV7-6 and TRBJ2-2, with D tentatively TRBD2 (5 bases). Per the germline V gene, CDR1 is SGHVS and CDR2 is FNYEAQ. Trimming cost V 5 bases and J 2 bases, with 6 bases left between them. This CDR3 has 13 amino acids. Here the CDR3 DNA reads TGTGCCAGCAGCCGGGATAACACCGGGGAGCTGTTTTTT. Protein sequence: CASSRDNTGELFF.

The CDR3 is CASRDGGHSQPQHF. The CDR3 bases are TGTGCCAGCAGGGACGGCGGGCACAGTCAGCCCCAGCATTTT. The gene calls are TRBV28 and TRBJ1-5; D gene unclear. The CDR3 runs 14 residues. Trimming pared 6 bases from V and 6 bases from J, leaving 15 bases between. Germline V gives CDR1 MDHEN, CDR2 SYDVKM.

V usage is TRBV5-1 and J usage is TRBJ1-1; no reliable D call. Trimming cost V 0 bases and J 1 base, with 7 bases left between them. Germline V gene data show CDR1 as SGHRS and CDR2 as YFSETQ. There are 14 residues in the CDR3. The CDR3 coding sequence is TGCGCCAGCAGCTTGGGCGGAACGAACACTGAAGCTTTCTTT. Translating gives CASSLGGTNTEAFF.

The DNA of the CDR3 is TGTGCCAGCTCACCAAATTTTAGCGGGCAACAAGAGACCCAGTACTTC. Its protein is CASSPNFSGQQETQYF. V is TRBV18 and J is TRBJ2-5, with 7 bases matching TRBD2. V trimming: 2 bases; J trimming: 2 bases; junction bases outside the gene matches: 8. This CDR3 has 16 amino acids. Per the germline V gene, CDR1 is KGHSH and CDR2 is LQKENI.

The CDR3 protein is CASGKLGRLTDSPLHF. Here the CDR3 DNA reads TGTGCCAGCGGAAAGTTGGGAAGGCTTACGGATTCACCCCTCCACTTT. The J gene is TRBJ1-6, the V gene TRBV28; D is unresolved. Between the trimmed V and J ends, which lost 8 bases and 8 bases, there was a span of 22 bases. Germline V gene lookup returns CDR1 MDHEN and CDR2 SYDVKM. The CDR3 extends over 16 amino acids.